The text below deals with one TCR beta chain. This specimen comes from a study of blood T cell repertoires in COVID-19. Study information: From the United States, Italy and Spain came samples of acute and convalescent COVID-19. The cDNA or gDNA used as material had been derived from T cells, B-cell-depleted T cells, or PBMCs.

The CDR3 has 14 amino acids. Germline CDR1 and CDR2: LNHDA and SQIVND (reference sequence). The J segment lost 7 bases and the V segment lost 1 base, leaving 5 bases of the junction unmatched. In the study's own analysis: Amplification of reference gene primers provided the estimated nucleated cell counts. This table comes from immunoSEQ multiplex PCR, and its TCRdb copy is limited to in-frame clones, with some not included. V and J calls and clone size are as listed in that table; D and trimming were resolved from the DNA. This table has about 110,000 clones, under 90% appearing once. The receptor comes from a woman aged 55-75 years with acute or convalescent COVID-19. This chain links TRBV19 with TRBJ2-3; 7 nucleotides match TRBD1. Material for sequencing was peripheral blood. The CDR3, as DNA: TGTGCCAGTAGTATAGCACAGGGGACATATACGCAGTATTTT. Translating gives CASSIAQGTYTQYF. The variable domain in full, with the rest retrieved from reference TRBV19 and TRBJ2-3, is DGGITQSPKYLFRKEGQNVTLSCEQNLNHDAMYWYRQDPGQGLRLIYYSQIVNDFQKGDIAEGYSVSREKKESFPLTVTSAQKNPTAFYLCASSIAQGTYTQYFGPGTRLTVL.